One and the same sample provided the 7 T cell receptor beta chains below, sequenced in a study of glioma-infiltrating T cells. The iRepertoire nested amplicon-rescue multiplex PCR amplified TCR alpha and beta CDR3s from RNA. TCRdb processed the multiplex PCR reads anew with MiXCR; each CDR3 protein has one entry. The table includes more than 90,000 distinct CDR3 sequences, 35% to 45% detected once. The sample comprised glioma tissue, nonneoplastic brain tissue, or PBMCs (not recorded which). These receptors were obtained from a human donor with low-grade glioma or glioblastoma, undergoing nonglioma brain surgery, or in good health (not recorded which).

This clonotype was picked up many times. The chain employs TRBV6-6 and TRBJ2-2, with D unclear. The CDR3 length is 13 residues. V shed 2 bases and J shed 3 bases, with 4 bases lying between them. Germline CDR1 reads MNHNY; CDR2 reads SVGAGI (reference sequence). As DNA, the CDR3 is TGTGCCAGCAGTTACCAGTACACCGGGGAGCTGTTTTTT. Its translation is CASSYQYTGELFF.

This clonotype was seen repeatedly, ten times or more. This chain links TRBV7-2 with TRBJ1-2; D possibly corresponds to TRBD1 (6 bases). CDR3 length: 16 amino acids. Germline-derived CDR1 and CDR2 are SGHTA and FQGNSA. V lost 4 bases and J 4 bases, leaving 19 bases between the germline ends. The DNA for the CDR3 is TGTGCCAGCAGCTCCCTTGCCGACAGGAAGACCTATGGCTACACCTTC. Residues: CASSSLADRKTYGYTF.

The rearrangement joins TRBV20-1 to TRBJ2-1, with D perhaps TRBD1 or TRBD2 (5 bases each). The CDR3 spans 15 residues. The V end was cut by 4 bases, the J end by 8 bases, with 21 bases between. The V gene's germline CDR1 is DFQATT and CDR2 SNEGSKA (reference sequence). The CDR3 region is CSATRTEGNFYEQFF. CDR3 nucleotides: TGCAGTGCTACCCGGACTGAGGGGAATTTCTATGAGCAGTTCTTC.

A note on this clonotype: This may arise from a read error, as a much more abundant clone is one base away. The V and J genes are TRBV5-5 and TRBJ2-1, with TRBD2 identical over 10 bases. The J segment lost 7 bases and the V segment lost 5 bases, leaving 9 bases of the junction unmatched. CDR1 SGHKS and CDR2 YYEKEE come from the germline V gene (reference sequence). The CDR3 is made up of 15 amino acids. As DNA, the CDR3 is TGTGCCAGCAGTACGGTACTAGCGGGATATAATGAGCAGTTCTTC. Translated, it gives CASSTVLAGYNEQFF. The full variable domain, with the rest looked up from reference TRBV5-5 and TRBJ2-1, is DAGVTQSPTHLIKTRGQQVTLRCSPISGHKSVSWYQQVLGQGPQFIFQYYEKEERGRGNFPDRFSARQFPNYSSELNVNALLLGDSALYLCASSTVLAGYNEQFFGPGTRLTVL.

At least ten counts were recorded for this clonotype. The V and J genes are TRBV7-2 and TRBJ2-3; TRBD1 matches 7 bases. CDR1 SGHTA and CDR2 FQGNSA come from the germline V gene. V was pared by 5 bases and J by 9 bases, with 5 bases of the junction left unmatched. The CDR3 has 12 amino acids. In nucleotides, the CDR3 is TGTGCCAGCAGCCCACAGGGGAGCACGCAGTATTTT. It codes for CASSPQGSTQYF.

Remarks on this clonotype: The junction and the germline gene differ at one end; a read error may be behind it. The rearrangement joins TRBV20-1 to TRBJ2-1, with 8 bases matching TRBD1. Germline V gene sequence: CDR1 DFQATT, CDR2 SNEGSKA (reference sequence). CDR3 length: 17 residues. The CDR3 is CSATYRGTGISYNEQLF. The CDR3 DNA sequence: TGCAGTGCTACATATCGAGGGACAGGAATCTCCTACAATGAGCAGCTCTTC.

This clonotype was detected ten times or more. The gene calls are TRBV12-3 or TRBV12-4 and TRBJ2-1; D unclear. The CDR3 is 11 residues long. The V end was cut by 6 bases, the J end by 7 bases, with 7 bases between. In DNA form, the CDR3 reads TGTGCCAGCAGCCCTAGAAATGAGCAGTTCTTC. This codes for CASSPRNEQFF.